This T cell receptor beta chain was captured by sequencing in a study of Ad26.COV2.S vaccination and SARS-CoV-2 variants. Study results and caveats: Placebo recipients showed lower spike-specific TCR breadth than vaccinees. Considerable breadth of spike-specific CD8+ and CD4+ T cell responses has reportedly been documented following vaccination. Possible underestimation of total T cell responses by the TCR breadth and depth analyses was noted.

About this clone: Its target is not known.

CDR3 length: 17 residues. The germline CDR1 and CDR2 sequences are LGHNA and YNFKEQ. Trimming shortened V by 0 bases and J by 2 bases, and 13 bases separated the two germline ends. Repertoires were generated with immunoSEQ multiplex PCR, while TCRdb's copy carries only in-frame clones and drops some. The repertoire holds about 350,000 clones, with just over 90% as singletons. Sequencing used peripheral blood, obtained after recovery from COVID-19. The chain links TRBV4-2 to TRBJ2-2; D possibly matches TRBD1 or TRBD2 (5 bases each). This receptor was identified in a human donor who had recovered from COVID-19. CDR3 in DNA: TGTGCCAGCAGCCAAGACGTCCCGGGACGCAACACCGGGGAGCTGTTTTTT. Translated: CASSQDVPGRNTGELFF.